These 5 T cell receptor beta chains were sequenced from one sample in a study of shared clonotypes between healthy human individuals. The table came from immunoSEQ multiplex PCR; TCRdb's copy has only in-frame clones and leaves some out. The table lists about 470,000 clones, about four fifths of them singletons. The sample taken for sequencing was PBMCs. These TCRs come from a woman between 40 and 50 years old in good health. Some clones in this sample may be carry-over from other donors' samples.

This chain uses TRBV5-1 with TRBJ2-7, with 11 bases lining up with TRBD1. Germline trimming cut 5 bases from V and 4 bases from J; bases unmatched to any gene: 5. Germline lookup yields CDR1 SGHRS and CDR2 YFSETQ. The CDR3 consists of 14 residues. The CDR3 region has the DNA TGCGCCAGCAGTTGGGGGACAGGGGGATACGAGCAGTACTTC. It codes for CASSWGTGGYEQYF.

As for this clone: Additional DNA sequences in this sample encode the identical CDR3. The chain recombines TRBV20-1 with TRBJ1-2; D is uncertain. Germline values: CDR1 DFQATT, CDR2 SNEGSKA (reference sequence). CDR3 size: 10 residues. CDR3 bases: TGCAGCGCTTCAGGAGTTAGCTACACCTTC. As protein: CSASGVSYTF.

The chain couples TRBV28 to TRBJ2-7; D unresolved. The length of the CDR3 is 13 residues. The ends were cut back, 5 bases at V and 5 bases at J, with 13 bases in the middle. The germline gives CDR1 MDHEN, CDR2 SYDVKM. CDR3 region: CASSRPPFHEQYF. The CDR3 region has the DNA TGTGCCAGCAGTCGCCCCCCGTTCCACGAGCAGTACTTC.

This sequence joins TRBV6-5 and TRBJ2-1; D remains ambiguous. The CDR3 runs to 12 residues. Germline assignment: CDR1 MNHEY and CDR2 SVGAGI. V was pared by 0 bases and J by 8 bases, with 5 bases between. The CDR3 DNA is TGTGCCAGCAGTTACTCACCCTATGAGCAGTTCTTC. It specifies CASSYSPYEQFF.

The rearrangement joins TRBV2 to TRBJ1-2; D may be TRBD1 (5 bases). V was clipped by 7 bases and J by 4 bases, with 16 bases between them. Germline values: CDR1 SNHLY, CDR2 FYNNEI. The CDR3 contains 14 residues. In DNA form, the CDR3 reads TGTGCCAGCACTTACGAGGGGCCTGGCTATGGCTACACCTTC. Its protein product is CASTYEGPGYGYTF.